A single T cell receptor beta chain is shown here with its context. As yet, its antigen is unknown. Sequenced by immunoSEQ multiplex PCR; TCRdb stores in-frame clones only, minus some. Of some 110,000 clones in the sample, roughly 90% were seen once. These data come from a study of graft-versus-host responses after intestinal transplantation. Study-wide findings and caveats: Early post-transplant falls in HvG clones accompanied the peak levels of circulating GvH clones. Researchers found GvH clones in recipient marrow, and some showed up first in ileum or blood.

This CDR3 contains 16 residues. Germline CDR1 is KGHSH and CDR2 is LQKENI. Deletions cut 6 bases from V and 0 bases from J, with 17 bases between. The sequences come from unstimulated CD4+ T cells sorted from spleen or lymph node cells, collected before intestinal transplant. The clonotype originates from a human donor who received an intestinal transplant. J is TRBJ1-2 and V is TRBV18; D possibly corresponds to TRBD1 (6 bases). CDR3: CASSHSSGGANYGYTF. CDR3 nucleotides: TGTGCCAGCTCCCATTCGTCTGGGGGCGCTAACTATGGCTACACCTTC.